The 9 T cell receptor beta chains listed next were all sequenced from one sample in a study of beta chain features in type 1 diabetes. Points from the study as a whole: Patients with Type 1 diabetes showed moderately but significantly shorter TCRB CDR3s in all four CD4+ subsets.

These TCRs' antigens remain unknown. TCRB transcripts that were expressed got sequenced, as all of the isolated RNA had been reverse transcribed. Here immunoSEQ multiplex PCR was the method, and the copy in TCRdb shows in-frame clones only, minus some. The sample includes around 170,000 clones, approximately 8.7% of them seen just once. The sequenced sample was central memory CD4+ T cells from blood. These receptor sequences come from a woman between 25 and 40 years old with type 1 diabetes.

The chain couples TRBV5-1 to TRBJ2-7; TRBD1 is a possible D gene (6 bases). V lost 0 bases, J lost 6 bases, and 16 bases lay in between. The CDR3 loop spans 15 amino acids. Germline V gives CDR1 SGHRS, CDR2 YFSETQ. This CDR3 is CASSLAASGEGEQYF. DNA for the CDR3: TGCGCCAGCAGCTTGGCGGCTTCAGGGGAAGGCGAGCAGTACTTC.

V and J are TRBV5-1 and TRBJ2-3, with 7 bases matching TRBD1. V lost 0 bases to trimming and J lost 3 bases; unmatched junction nucleotides: 10. CDR3 size: 17 residues. Germline CDR1 is SGHRS and CDR2 is YFSETQ. This CDR3 reads CASSLGITTGSTDTQYF. CDR3 nucleotide sequence: TGCGCCAGCAGCTTGGGGATTACGACAGGGTCGACAGATACGCAGTATTTT.

The chain carries TRBV9 and TRBJ1-1, with D possibly matching TRBD1 (5 bases). This CDR3 region has 14 residues. Trimming left V 6 bases short and J 1 base short, with 13 bases between. Germline CDR1 and CDR2: SGDLS and YYNGEE. The CDR3 DNA reads as TGTGCCAGCAACCGGGGACTTTCGAACACTGAAGCTTTCTTT. It translates to CASNRGLSNTEAFF.

The chain employs TRBV5-1 and TRBJ2-7, with D perhaps TRBD2 (6 bases). The V and J ends lost 1 base and 4 bases respectively, with 12 bases between them. The germline V gene encodes CDR1 SGHRS and CDR2 YFSETQ. The CDR3 runs 14 residues. CDR3 sequence reads: CASSLSPGLYEQYF. The DNA for the CDR3 is TGCGCCAGCAGCTTGTCACCGGGACTTTACGAGCAGTACTTC.

This clone has only a few counts. The same CDR3 is also encoded by other DNA sequences in this sample. The CDR3 protein is CASSLGTGYEQYF. The CDR3 region has the DNA TGTGCCAGCAGCTTAGGGACAGGCTACGAGCAGTACTTC. The chain carries TRBV7-3 and TRBJ2-7; 8 bases match TRBD1. The germline CDR1 and CDR2 sequences are SGHTA and FQGTGA. The junction had 0 bases not matched to a gene; V was cut back by 2 bases and J by 3 bases. This CDR3 has 13 amino acids. Complete variable domain (other parts from reference TRBV7-3 and TRBJ2-7): GAGVSQTPSNKVTEKGKYVELRCDPISGHTALYWYRQSLGQGPEFLIYFQGTGAADDSGLPNDRFFAVRPEGSVSTLKIQRTERGDSAVYLCASSLGTGYEQYFGPGTRLTVT.

The chain links TRBV18 to TRBJ2-1, with D unclear. In germline, CDR1 is KGHSH, CDR2 LQKENI. The CDR3 runs 12 residues. V was cut by 3 bases and J by 5 bases, with 5 bases left in between. As DNA, the CDR3 is TGTGCCAGCTCACCTAGTGACAATGAGCAGTTCTTC. Its translation: CASSPSDNEQFF.

This clone was observed a few times. This sequence joins TRBV30 and TRBJ2-7; the D gene is possibly TRBD1 (5 bases). Trimming took 2 bases from V and 4 from J, leaving 9 bases between them. Germline loops: CDR1 GTSNPN, CDR2 SVGIG (reference sequence). The length of the CDR3 is 12 residues. The CDR3 region is CAWSSGKYEQYF. CDR3 DNA: TGTGCCTGGAGTTCAGGGAAGTACGAGCAGTACTTC.

This clone occurred a few times. DNA of the CDR3: TGTGCCAGCAGCTTCGACAATGCTAACTATGGCTACACCTTC. Translation gives CASSFDNANYGYTF. V and J are TRBV5-6 and TRBJ1-2; no firm D call. The ends were cut back, 2 bases at V and 0 bases at J, with 8 bases in the middle. This CDR3 region has 14 residues. Germline V CDR1 and CDR2: SGHDT, YYEEEE.

The chain recombines TRBV4-1 with TRBJ1-1; D ambiguous. V was shortened by 3 bases and J by 1 base, with 9 bases between the two germline ends. The germline V gene has CDR1 MGHRA and CDR2 YSYEKL. This CDR3 comprises 14 residues. The CDR3 sequence is CASSHPGRNTEAFF. The CDR3, as DNA: TGCGCCAGCAGCCATCCCGGGAGGAACACTGAAGCTTTCTTT.